This passage covers 20 T cell receptor beta chains from one sample sequenced in a study of blood T cell repertoires in COVID-19. Using immunoSEQ multiplex PCR, the repertoire was profiled, and TCRdb retains in-frame clones only, with some absent. The repertoire holds hundreds of thousands of clones, with 75% to 90% as singletons. Sequencing was carried out using peripheral blood. These receptors were collected from a woman between 45 and 65 years old with COVID-19, enrolled during active disease.

The chain couples TRBV7-9 to TRBJ2-1; D perhaps matches TRBD2 (6 bases). CDR1 and CDR2 (germline): SEHNR, FQNEAQ (reference sequence). The CDR3 is 13 residues long. The germline V and J ends were trimmed by 1 base and 7 bases, with 8 bases remaining between them. CDR3 bases: TGTGCCAGCAGCTTAGACGGAGGGAATGAGCAGTTCTTC. Its protein product is CASSLDGGNEQFF.

CDR3: CATRSPGGMGEAFF. The DNA for the CDR3 is TGTGCCACCAGATCCCCAGGGGGTATGGGTGAAGCTTTCTTT. This chain links TRBV24-1 with TRBJ1-1; 7 bases align to TRBD1. Germline V gives CDR1 KGHDR, CDR2 SFDVKD. This CDR3 has 14 residues. Trimming removed 7 bases from V and 7 bases from J; junction bases left unmatched: 11.

The count of this clone is one. The V call is TRBV9, the J call TRBJ1-4; D gene ambiguous. The ends were cut back, 2 bases at V and 6 bases at J, with 8 bases in the middle. This CDR3 comprises 13 residues. In germline, CDR1 is SGDLS, CDR2 YYNGEE. CDR3 DNA: TGTGCCAGCAGCGTGTTTCCGGATGAAAAACTGTTTTTT. This translates into CASSVFPDEKLFF.

CDR3 residues: CATSDLPAGGWTDTQYF. The CDR3 DNA is TGTGCCACCAGTGATTTGCCGGCAGGGGGCTGGACAGATACGCAGTATTTT. The chain has TRBV24-1 and TRBJ2-3; 8 bases match TRBD1. Germline V gene lookup returns CDR1 KGHDR and CDR2 SFDVKD. The CDR3 length is 17 residues. V was pared by 0 bases and J by 3 bases, with 7 bases of the junction left unmatched.

V usage is TRBV18 and J usage is TRBJ2-1; 9 positions match TRBD2. The CDR3 has 16 residues. CDR1 and CDR2 from the germline V gene are KGHSH and LQKENI. V was pared by 0 bases and J by 10 bases, with 10 bases of the junction left unmatched. The CDR3 is CASSPPRGRERGEQFF. The CDR3 region has the DNA TGTGCCAGCTCACCACCTCGCGGGAGGGAACGGGGGGAGCAGTTCTTC.

A remark on this clone: Germline is not matched at one junction end, which may reflect a read error. J is TRBJ2-7 and V is TRBV2; 8 bases are shared with TRBD2. This CDR3 is built from 13 residues. Germline CDR1 SNHLY, CDR2 FYNNEI. CDR3 residues: CASSQGIREGMNF. The DNA of the CDR3 is TGTGCCAGCAGCCAAGGGATTCGGGAGGGTATGAACTTC. The entire variable domain, with the rest obtained from reference TRBV2 and TRBJ2-7, is as follows: EPEVTQTPSHQVTQMGQEVILRCVPISNHLYFYWYRQILGQKVEFLVSFYNNEISEKSEIFDDQFSVERPDGSNFTLKIRSTKLEDSAMYFCASSQGIREGMNFGPGTRLTVT.

The gene calls are TRBV6-5 and TRBJ1-1; D is possibly TRBD1 (6 bases). This CDR3 comprises 12 residues. In germline, CDR1 is MNHEY, CDR2 SVGAGI. V dropped 2 bases and J dropped 7 bases, with 8 bases sitting between them. DNA of the CDR3: TGTGCCAGCAGTTACAAGGGGGTTGAAGCTTTCTTT. It codes for CASSYKGVEAFF.

The chain couples TRBV7-2 to TRBJ1-4, with D uncertain. Germline V CDR1 and CDR2: SGHTA, FQGNSA. The CDR3 is 14 amino acids. V gave up 3 bases and J gave up 0 bases, with 5 bases separating them. The DNA of the CDR3 is TGTGCCAGCAGCTTGGGAGCAACTAATGAAAAACTGTTTTTT. This codes for CASSLGATNEKLFF.

The chain employs TRBV19 and TRBJ1-1; 8 bases are a match to TRBD1. The V gene's germline CDR1 is LNHDA and CDR2 SQIVND (reference sequence). J gave up 3 bases and V 6 bases, and 18 bases lay outside the gene matches. CDR3 length: 18 amino acids. The CDR3 nucleotides are TGTGCCAGTAGCCCGGACAGGGCGAGTTGGGGGGCGGACACTGAAGCTTTCTTT. This gives the protein CASSPDRASWGADTEAFF. Together with reference TRBV19 and TRBJ1-1, the CDR3 gives the full variable domain: DGGITQSPKYLFRKEGQNVTLSCEQNLNHDAMYWYRQDPGQGLRLIYYSQIVNDFQKGDIAEGYSVSREKKESFPLTVTSAQKNPTAFYLCASSPDRASWGADTEAFFGQGTRLTVV.

V gene TRBV19 combines with J gene TRBJ1-3; D may be TRBD1 (5 bases). CDR1 is LNHDA and CDR2 is SQIVND in the germline V gene (reference sequence). The CDR3 covers 16 residues. V was shortened by 7 bases and J by 2 bases, with 18 bases between the two germline ends. This chain's CDR3 is CASTAGGRRAGNTIYF. For the CDR3, the DNA is TGTGCCAGTACAGCCGGGGGAAGGAGGGCTGGAAACACCATATATTTT.

Only one count was recorded for this clone. This chain uses TRBV5-4 with TRBJ2-3; no clear D. The germline V and J ends were trimmed by 2 bases and 4 bases, with 5 bases remaining between them. The CDR3 spans 12 residues. Per germline, CDR1 SGHNT and CDR2 YYREEE (reference sequence). The CDR3 DNA is TGTGCCAGCAGCTTTTTCGCAGATACGCAGTATTTT. This gives the protein CASSFFADTQYF.

The chain is built from TRBV11-3 and TRBJ2-6; 9 nucleotides line up with TRBD1. V shed 5 bases, J shed 2 bases, and the junction held 4 bases outside the gene matches. Germline V gene sequence: CDR1 SGHNT, CDR2 YENEEA. The CDR3 is 16 amino acids. The CDR3: CASSITGGAGANVLTF. Written as DNA, the CDR3 is TGTGCCAGCAGCATAACAGGGGGCGCTGGGGCCAACGTCCTGACTTTC.

This rearrangement joins TRBV5-1 to TRBJ2-3, with 11 positions matching TRBD2. Germline V gene data show CDR1 as SGHRS and CDR2 as YFSETQ. The CDR3 covers 16 residues. V was pared by 6 bases and J by 2 bases, with 8 bases of the junction left unmatched. The CDR3 DNA follows: TGCGCCAGCATCTCGGGACTAGCGGAACTCACAGATACGCAGTATTTT. Residues: CASISGLAELTDTQYF. Together with reference TRBV5-1 and TRBJ2-3, the CDR3 gives the full variable domain: KAGVTQTPRYLIKTRGQQVTLSCSPISGHRSVSWYQQTPGQGLQFLFEYFSETQRNKGNFPGRFSGRQFSNSRSEMNVSTLELGDSALYLCASISGLAELTDTQYFGPGTRLTVL.

This rearrangement joins TRBV3-1 (or the pseudogene TRBV3-2) to TRBJ2-4; 7 bases line up with TRBD1. The CDR3 has 17 residues. Germline V gives CDR1 LGHDT, CDR2 YNNKEL (reference sequence). The ends lost 4 bases at V and 0 bases at J; junction bases unmatched: 9. CDR3 DNA: TGTGCCAGCAGCCTGTACAGGGGCGATATAGCCAAAAACATTCAGTACTTC. Protein product: CASSLYRGDIAKNIQYF.

The J gene is TRBJ1-3, the V gene TRBV20-1; TRBD1 matches at 8 bases. This CDR3 spans 12 amino acids. V dropped 3 bases and J dropped 13; count of bases not matched to a gene: 8. From germline, CDR1 is DFQATT and CDR2 SNEGSKA (reference sequence). The CDR3 nucleotides read TGCAGTGCTAGTACCCAGGGGGCACCGATATATTTT. This codes for CSASTQGAPIYF.

The V call is TRBV6-5, the J call TRBJ2-7; 8 bases agree with TRBD2. The length of the CDR3 is 12 residues. Germline V lookup: CDR1 MNHEY, CDR2 SVGAGI. V gave up 10 bases and J gave up 4 bases; unmatched junction bases: 6. The CDR3 loop is CATRTSRYEQYF. CDR3 DNA: TGTGCCACCAGGACTAGCCGTTACGAGCAGTACTTC.

Of note for this clone: Other DNA sequences in the same sample also yield this CDR3. The chain joins TRBV5-4 to TRBJ2-7; no clear D gene. Trimming pared 4 bases from V and 0 bases from J, leaving 5 bases between. This CDR3 is built from 12 residues. CDR1 and CDR2 (germline): SGHNT, YYREEE (reference sequence). As DNA, the CDR3 is TGTGCCAGCAGCCTAAACTCCTACGAGCAGTACTTC. This gives the protein CASSLNSYEQYF.

The sample holds a few counts of this clone. The chain couples TRBV9 to TRBJ1-4; 9 positions agree with TRBD1. There are 14 residues in the CDR3. Trimming at V came to 4 bases and at J to 8 bases, leaving 6 bases not matched to a gene. In germline, CDR1 is SGDLS, CDR2 YYNGEE. This chain's CDR3 is CASSPQDRGEKLFF. In nucleotides, the CDR3 is TGTGCCAGCAGCCCCCAGGACAGGGGAGAAAAACTGTTTTTT.

The chain employs TRBV12-5 and TRBJ2-7; 10 nucleotides agree with TRBD2. This CDR3 comprises 16 residues. V lost 2 bases to trimming and J lost 0 bases; unmatched junction nucleotides: 4. Germline assignment: CDR1 LGHNT and CDR2 FRNRAP. CDR3 in DNA: TGTGCTAGTGGTTTGAAAACTAGCGGGAACTCCTACGAGCAGTACTTC. Residues: CASGLKTSGNSYEQYF.

The genes are TRBV9 and TRBJ2-1, with TRBD2 matching over 7 bases. Germline V gene lookup returns CDR1 SGDLS and CDR2 YYNGEE. This CDR3 is 15 amino acids long. V dropped 0 bases and J dropped 9; count of bases not matched to a gene: 9. The CDR3 loop is CASSVGGSLPSEQFF. The CDR3 DNA follows: TGTGCCAGCAGCGTAGGCGGGAGCCTCCCCAGTGAGCAGTTCTTC.